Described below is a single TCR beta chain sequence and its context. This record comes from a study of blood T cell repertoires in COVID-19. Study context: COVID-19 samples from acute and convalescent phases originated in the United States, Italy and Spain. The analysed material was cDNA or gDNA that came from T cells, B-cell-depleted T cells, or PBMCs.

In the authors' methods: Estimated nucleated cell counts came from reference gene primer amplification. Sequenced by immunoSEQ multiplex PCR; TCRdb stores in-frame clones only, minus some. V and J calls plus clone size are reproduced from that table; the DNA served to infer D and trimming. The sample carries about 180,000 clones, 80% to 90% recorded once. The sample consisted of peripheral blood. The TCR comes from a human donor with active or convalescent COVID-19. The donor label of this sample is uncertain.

The CDR3 loop reads CASSSGRPFTNQPQHF. CDR3 coding DNA: TGTGCCAGCAGTTCAGGCAGGCCCTTCACCAATCAGCCCCAGCATTTT. V and J are TRBV27 and TRBJ1-5; the D is unclear. Germline V gene lookup returns CDR1 MNHEY and CDR2 SMNVEV (reference sequence). This CDR3 comprises 16 residues. Trimming took off 4 bases at V and 3 bases at J, with 16 bases between the two ends.